This T cell receptor (beta chain) was sequenced during a study of blood T cell repertoires in COVID-19. Study context: Acute and convalescent COVID-19 specimens originated in the United States, Italy and Spain. The analysed material was cDNA or gDNA that came from T cells, B-cell-depleted T cells, or PBMCs.

The length of the CDR3 is 15 residues. The V gene's germline CDR1 is MNHNS and CDR2 SASEGT. This clone appeared a single time. The junction departs from germline at one end; a sequencing error may be responsible. Per the authors' pipeline: Amplifying reference gene primers gave estimates of nucleated cell counts. Generated by immunoSEQ multiplex PCR, the TCRdb table keeps only in-frame clones and is missing some. The DNA was the basis for D and trimming; V, J and clone size are from that table. The sample has approximately 240,000 clones; about 83% are singletons. Sequencing was carried out using peripheral blood. The receptor comes from a human donor in a cohort sampled during active COVID-19. The chain combines TRBV6-1 with TRBJ1-2; D is ambiguous. The CDR3 region has the DNA TGTGCCAGCAGCGAAGACTTAGGCTCTAGCTTCGGCTACACCTTC. This sequence encodes CASSEDLGSSFGYTF.